The sequence of this TCR beta chain was determined in a study of blood T cell repertoires in COVID-19. The overall study: Some COVID-19 samples were acute and others convalescent; all came from the United States, Italy and Spain. The cDNA or gDNA used as material had been derived from T cells, B-cell-depleted T cells, or PBMCs.

CDR3 length: 16 residues. Per the germline V gene, CDR1 is SGDLS and CDR2 is YYNGEE. With 3 bases clipped from V and 5 bases from J, the junction kept 9 bases outside the gene matches. Original processing methods: Estimation of nucleated cell counts was performed using reference gene primer amplification. The assay was immunoSEQ multiplex PCR, and TCRdb's table has in-frame clones only and misses some. V and J calls and clone size follow that table, whereas D and trimming were derived from the DNA. The sample includes 30,000 to 40,000 clones, approximately 89% of them seen just once. Sequencing was carried out using peripheral blood. The TCR was taken from a man aged 55 to 70 with active COVID-19. V usage is TRBV9 and J usage is TRBJ1-3; 9 bases line up with TRBD1. CDR3: CASSGGTGRARNTIYF. In DNA form, the CDR3 reads TGTGCCAGCAGCGGAGGGACAGGGAGGGCCAGAAACACCATATATTTT.